This TCR beta chain comes out of a study of T-cell reconstitution after alpha-beta-depleted transplantation in children. This clonotype was recorded a few times. Preparation of the TCRbeta library used unique molecular identifiers. MiXCR, run by TCRdb on the PCR reads, gives a single entry per CDR3 protein. The data hold approximately 340,000 distinct CDR3 sequences, with about a tenth observed a single time. V lost 0 bases to trimming and J lost 5 bases, with 20 bases between them. Germline CDR1 and CDR2: SGHDT and YYEEEE. The CDR3 runs to 17 residues. Sequencing used PBMCs from the stem cell graft donor, obtained from the stem cell graft. The V call is TRBV5-6, the J call TRBJ2-5; D may be TRBD2 (6 bases). This clonotype was sampled from a human donor who donated a stem cell graft to a child with acute lymphoblastic leukemia. The CDR3 DNA reads as TGTGCCAGCAGCTTGGCCGTTCGGGAGCAGGGCAAGGAGACCCAGTACTTC. Translated, it gives CASSLAVREQGKETQYF.